This note documents a single T cell receptor beta chain sequence. This sample is part of a study of blood T cell repertoires in COVID-19. In the study overall: COVID-19 samples from acute and convalescent phases originated in the United States, Italy and Spain.

In the study's own analysis: Researchers report that nucleated cell counts were estimated from reference gene primer amplification. TCRdb's table, derived via immunoSEQ multiplex PCR, lists solely in-frame clones and lacks some. V and J calls plus clone size are reproduced from that table; the DNA served to infer D and trimming. Among just over 250,000 clones listed, 84% were seen once. Participant-given clinical history determined each cohort assignment. The germline CDR1 and CDR2 sequences are MNHEY and SVGEGT. The CDR3 loop spans 17 amino acids. The germline V and J ends were trimmed by 0 bases and 5 bases, with 19 bases remaining between them.

The TCR originated in a man aged 25-40 years with acute COVID-19. Sequencing input: PBMCs or T cells enriched from blood (not recorded which). The chain couples TRBV6-2 or TRBV6-3 to TRBJ2-5, with D tentatively TRBD2 (5 bases). CDR3 loop: CASSYSRWSGIDETQYF. The CDR3, as DNA: TGTGCCAGCAGTTACTCTCGGTGGTCGGGGATCGACGAGACCCAGTACTTC.